What follows describes a single T cell receptor (beta chain). The antigen remains undetermined. This entry comes from a study of CD8+ T cells in alopecia areata. General study results and limits: It was lesional scalp, especially alopecia totalis/universalis, that showed higher clonality than normal scalp.

The V end lost 3 bases, the J end lost 1 base, and 13 bases lay between the germline ends. There are 16 residues in the CDR3. The V gene's germline CDR1 is LNHDA and CDR2 SQIVND (reference sequence). Extracted from the samples, RNA was reverse transcribed into cDNA to serve as the sequencing template. Profiling relied on immunoSEQ multiplex PCR, and the TCRdb table lists in-frame clones only, not all of them. Here the sample spans about 150,000 clones, about 89% being singletons. V and J are TRBV19 and TRBJ2-1; D assignment may be TRBD1 or TRBD2 (6 bases each). The TCR originated in a human donor with alopecia areata. This specimen consisted of CD8+ T cells sorted from blood, obtained at week 0. The CDR3 protein is CASSIRGLGSYNEQFF. CDR3 nucleotide sequence: TGTGCCAGTAGTATCCGGGGGCTTGGGTCCTACAATGAGCAGTTCTTC.